The source of this T cell receptor beta chain is a study of read filtering for tumor transcriptome and immune sequencing. Across the study: By R-ISS, stages I, II and III held 8, 16 and 7 patients. Findings and limits, study-wide: Single-read clonotypes: about 81.9% of IR-seq clonotypes (roughly 4% of reads), about 75% of RNA-seq clonotypes (approximately 49% of reads).

CDR1 and CDR2 from the germline V gene are KGHSH and LQKENI. V lost 2 bases to trimming and J lost 4 bases, with 13 bases between them. The CDR3 sequence is 15 residues long. For this clonotype: The target antigen is unknown.

This library used roughly 400 ng RNA and molecular barcoded adaptors spanning alpha/delta and beta/gamma chains. Each CDR3 protein is one row after TCRdb ran MiXCR on the reads. The table shows tens of thousands of distinct CDR3 sequences, with less than 25% occurring only once. This receptor was obtained from a donor aged 40 or over with multiple myeloma. Sequenced: a population of CD138-negative cells sorted from bone marrow. The V call is TRBV18, the J call TRBJ2-3; tentatively, D is TRBD1 (5 bases). CDR3: CASSPSRGKADTQYF. The CDR3 bases are TGTGCCAGCTCACCATCTAGGGGAAAGGCAGATACGCAGTATTTT.